The entry below describes one T cell receptor (beta chain). Its antigen remains undetermined. Base qualities are missing; no much larger clone stands one base away. The CDR3 regions of human TCRbeta chains were analyzed by immunosequencing. Per the source publication's procedure: TCRs in the repertoires were matched against a reference library of SARS-CoV-2-specific TCRs that had been generated with the MIRA antigen-specificity platform. Breadth was defined as the fraction of unique TCRs that were SARS-CoV-2-associated. Depth was defined as the fraction of total T cells that were SARS-CoV-2-associated. Using the MIRA data, each spike-specific TCR was assigned both to the spike region to which the TCR was reactive and to a CD4 or CD8 class. Log10-transformed breadth and depth values were compared by one-way ANOVA with Sidak's multiple comparisons tests. TCRdb stores this immuneACCESS table with in-frame sequences only. Part of the clones is absent; in the studies checked, under half of the shortfall reflects unresolved V genes, and no reason is known for the rest. The V and J calls and the clone size are those of that table, but D and trimming were determined from the DNA. This sample lists about 85,000 clones; about 86% were detected once. Approximately 7% of the sample goes to the ten largest clones.

The sample's time point label, in plain terms: baseline before first vaccination. Samples from vaccinated people were obtained from the UK trials COV001 and COV002, which included a single-blind randomized controlled phase 2/3 trial of AZD1222 (ChAdOx1 nCoV-19) in healthy adults. Trial participant PBMC samples were collected at day 0 and day 28 after the second dose for TCRbeta chain sequencing. The sample comes from a study of T cell responses to AZD1222 COVID-19 vaccine (dated by TCRdb to the early 2020s). With regard to the full study: AZD1222 recipients whose second dose came at about 4 weeks and those whose second dose came at about 12 weeks were combined into one group, since spike-specific TCR depth and breadth did not differ between the two schedules. TCR sequencing covered more than 230 trial participants: 200 to 220 given two doses of AZD1222 and 26 given two doses of MenACWY control vaccine. Trial participants were enrolled into age subgroups of 18-55, 56-69 and 70-plus years, which contained around 140, 26 and 57 TCR-sequenced participants, respectively.

Paper-wide results and their limitations: Vaccine-associated CD4 TCRs spanned the whole spike protein, with dominant responses in regions 160-218 and 743-854. Because no day 14 peak-response samples were available, repertoires were characterized only after the peak T cell response. Conclusions about previously exposed vaccinees are limited because only five or six AZD1222 recipients were SARS-CoV-2 seropositive at baseline. Participants were mostly white British and included more females than males, and it was suggested by the authors that clonal diversity may have been underestimated. The 56-69-year group was small, and its depth increase did not reach significance, likely because of low power. Spike-specific TCR breadth and depth rose significantly after two AZD1222 doses compared with day 0 and with MenACWY recipients. Reportedly, close to half of the unique spike-specific TCRs recognized epitopes lying outside the regions that are mutated in the B.1.351 and B.1.1.7 variants.

This specimen consisted of peripheral blood, obtained on day 0 of AZD1222 vaccination. This receptor was obtained from an adult in good health.

This receptor carries the CDR3 CATSRGGTGSETEAFF. The nucleotide sequence reads as follows: TGTGCCACCAGCAGGGGGGGGACAGGGAGCGAAACTGAAGCTTTCTTT. The sequence joins TRBV15 to TRBJ1-1, with 9 bases aligning to TRBD1. The germline V gene (reference sequence) provides CDR1 LNHNV and CDR2 YYDKDF. Relative to germline, V is missing 3 bases and J is missing 5 bases, with 10 bases of the junction outside any gene match. The CDR3 runs 16 residues from the cysteine to the phenylalanine. Left in the record is the CDR3 DNA by itself, 48 bases read in frame from the first base.